The entry that follows covers one T cell receptor (beta chain) sequence. In germline, CDR1 is MDHEN, CDR2 SYDVKM. J gave up 7 bases and V 3 bases, and 9 bases lay outside the gene matches. The CDR3 length is 15 residues. Some clones are missing from TCRdb's copy, which holds only in-frame ones; the method was immunoSEQ multiplex PCR. The sample has fewer than 100,000 clones, roughly 80% seen once. The data originate from a study of OX40 agonist ivuxolimab in advanced cancers. The receptor comes from an adult with an advanced solid tumor such as melanoma, head and neck, liver or kidney cancer. The chain carries TRBV28 and TRBJ2-1; 7 bases agree with TRBD2. Material: CD4+ or CD8+ T cells sorted from blood, obtained in a trial of the OX40 agonist ivuxolimab. CDR3 sequence: CASSFLGEGRNEQFF. CDR3 coding DNA: TGTGCCAGCAGTTTCCTAGGGGAGGGACGGAATGAGCAGTTCTTC.